The TCR beta chain under discussion was sequenced for a study of T cells in Graves' hyperthyroidism and ophthalmopathy. The CDR3 has 17 amino acids. V was pared by 0 bases and J by 5 bases, with 11 bases of the junction left unmatched. From germline, CDR1 is MNHEY and CDR2 SVGEGT. There were TCR beta CDR3 regions amplified from RNA transcripts. The HTBI set primed first-round TCR CDR3 RT-PCR. MiXCR, applied by TCRdb to the multiplex PCR reads, yields one record per CDR3 protein. The data contain approximately 620,000 distinct CDR3 sequences, about 15% of them singletons. Hyperthyroidism in the patients, aged 18 to 65, was newly diagnosed and under 2 months in duration.

The chain is built from TRBV6-2 or TRBV6-3 and TRBJ2-3; 7 positions match TRBD2. The sample comprised blood. The receptor comes from a woman aged 25 to 45 with Graves' hyperthyroidism that later progressed to Graves' ophthalmopathy. CDR3 nucleotide sequence: TGTGCCAGCAGTTACTCTGGAGGGAGGGCCGGTGGAGATACGCAGTATTTT. Translating gives CASSYSGGRAGGDTQYF.